Listed here is a single TCR beta chain. These data belong to a study of blood T cell repertoires in COVID-19. The repertoire was sequenced with immunoSEQ multiplex PCR; TCRdb's copy has only in-frame clones and lacks some. The sample lists around 190,000 clones, around nine tenths occurring once. This CDR3 is 15 amino acids long. J lost 3 bases, V lost 4 bases, and 5 bases had no gene match. Germline values: CDR1 LNHDA, CDR2 SQIVND (reference sequence). The J gene is TRBJ1-4, the V gene TRBV19, with 7 positions matching TRBD1. The sequence came from a man aged 18 to 35 with active or convalescent COVID-19. Material for sequencing was peripheral blood. This chain's CDR3 is CASSSKGASNEKLFF. In DNA form, the CDR3 reads TGTGCCAGTAGTAGTAAGGGGGCGTCTAATGAAAAACTGTTTTTT.